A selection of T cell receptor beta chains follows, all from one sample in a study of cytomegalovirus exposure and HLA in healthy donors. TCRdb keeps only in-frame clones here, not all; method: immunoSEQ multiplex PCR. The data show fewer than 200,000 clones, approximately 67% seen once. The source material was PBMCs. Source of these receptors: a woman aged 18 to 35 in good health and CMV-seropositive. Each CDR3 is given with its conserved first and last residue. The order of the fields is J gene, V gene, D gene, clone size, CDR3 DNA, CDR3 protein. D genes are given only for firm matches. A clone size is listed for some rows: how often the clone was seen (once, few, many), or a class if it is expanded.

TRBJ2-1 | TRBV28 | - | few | TGTGCCAGCCGGTCTGGGGAGTCCTACAATGAGCAGTTCTTC | CASRSGESYNEQFF
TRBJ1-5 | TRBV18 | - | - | TGTGCCAGCTCACCTTCCACCGGGGGACAGCCCCAGCATTTT | CASSPSTGGQPQHF
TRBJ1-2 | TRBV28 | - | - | TGTGCCAGCAGTGACGCAGGGGTACCAAACTATGGCTACACCTTC | CASSDAGVPNYGYTF
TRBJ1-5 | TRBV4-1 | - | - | TGCGCCAGCAGCCAAGTCGGCGGTCTCGATCAGCCCCAGCATTTT | CASSQVGGLDQPQHF
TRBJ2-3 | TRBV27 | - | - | TGTGCCAGCAGTTTACTGAGTTCAGATACGCAGTATTTT | CASSLLSSDTQYF
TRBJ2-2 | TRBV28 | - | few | TGTGCCAGCAGTGTTACCCCGGGACATCCTAACACCGGGGAGCTGTTTTTT | CASSVTPGHPNTGELFF
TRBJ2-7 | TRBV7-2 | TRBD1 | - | TGTGCCAGCAGCCGGACAGGATACGAGCAGTACTTC | CASSRTGYEQYF
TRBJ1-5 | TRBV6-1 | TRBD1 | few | TGTGCCAGCAGTGGGGGACAGGGGGTTAGCAATCAGCCCCAGCATTTT | CASSGGQGVSNQPQHF
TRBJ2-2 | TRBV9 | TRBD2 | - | TGTGCCAGCAGCGTAGGGGGGGGCACCGGGGAGCTGTTTTTT | CASSVGGGTGELFF
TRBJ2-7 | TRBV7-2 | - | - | TGTGCCAGCAGCTTAAACAGGGTTTCCCACGAGCAGTACTTC | CASSLNRVSHEQYF
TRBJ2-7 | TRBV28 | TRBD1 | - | TGTGCCAGCAGACGGACAGGGATCTACGAGCAGTACTTC | CASRRTGIYEQYF
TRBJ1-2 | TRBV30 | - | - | TGTGCCTGGAGTGTAGTTTCAGGGTATGGCTACACCTTC | CAWSVVSGYGYTF
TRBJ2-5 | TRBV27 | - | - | TGTGCCAGCAGCCCCCTCGGCCAAGAGACCCAGTACTTC | CASSPLGQETQYF
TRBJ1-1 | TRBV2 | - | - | TGTGCCAGCAACCTACTCACGCCCAACACTGAAGCTTTCTTT | CASNLLTPNTEAFF
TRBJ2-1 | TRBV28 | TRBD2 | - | TGTGCCAGCAGTTCTCAACGGACTAGCGGGAGTGGATTCTTC | CASSSQRTSGSGFF
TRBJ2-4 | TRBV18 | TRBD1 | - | TGTGCCAGCTCACCGTTGGGACAGGGTAACATTCAGTACTTC | CASSPLGQGNIQYF
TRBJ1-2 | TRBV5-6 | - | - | TGTGCCAGCAGCTTCCCAAGCAGGGATGGCTACACCTTC | CASSFPSRDGYTF
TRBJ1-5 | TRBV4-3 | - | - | TGCGCCAGCAGCCAAGATTGGGTTTGGCGGAATAGCAATCAGCCCCAGCATTTT | CASSQDWVWRNSNQPQHF
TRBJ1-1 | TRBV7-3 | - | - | TGTGCCAGCAGCCCGGGGGGCACTGAAGCTTTCTTT | CASSPGGTEAFF
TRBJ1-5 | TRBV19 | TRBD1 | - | TGTGCCAGTAGTATCAGGGGGAGTTATCAGCCCCAGCATTTT | CASSIRGSYQPQHF